Sequencing of this TCR beta chain was carried out in a study of T cell responses to AZD1222 COVID-19 vaccine. V shed 5 bases and J shed 2 bases, with 12 bases lying between them. The CDR3 totals 14 residues. The germline CDR1 and CDR2 sequences are MDHEN and SYDVKM. The method was immunoSEQ multiplex PCR; TCRdb's version includes in-frame clones alone and lacks a portion of them. The sample lists some 63,000 clones; around 80% were seen once. Concerning this clone itself: The antigen is not known.

Whole-study findings and limits: Repertoire sampling was restricted to post-peak T cell response timepoints. White British people made up most donors, females outnumbered males, and clonal diversity was possibly underestimated. Dominant at 160-218 and 743-854, vaccine-associated CD4 TCRs also spanned spike.

This chain links TRBV28 with TRBJ1-2; a weak D match, TRBD1 (6 bases). The TCR comes from an adult in good health. The source was peripheral blood, collected on day 0 of AZD1222 vaccination. In DNA, the CDR3 is TGTGCCAGCAGTGGGGGGGGCGGAAACTATGGCTACACCTTC. Its translation is CASSGGGGNYGYTF.